The TCR beta chain described here comes from a study of human T cells and chemical hapten exposure. Study-wide results and limits: TCRs exceeding 1 in 1000 frequency stayed unchanged with DPC sensitization. As patch test score rose, PT1 expanded TCR counts tended to rise as well. Controls formed significantly fewer large CDR3 similarity clusters than expanded TCRs did.

From the RACE reads, TCRdb called clonotypes with MiXCR, one entry per CDR3 protein. The sample has 100,000 to 150,000 distinct CDR3 sequences, roughly an eighth seen once. The CDR3 is 17 residues long. Trimming stripped 4 bases from V and 3 bases from J, with 21 bases between. Per germline, CDR1 SEHNR and CDR2 FQNEAQ (reference sequence). There are many counts of this clonotype. What it recognizes is unknown. Sample time point: patch test 1, 2 weeks after DPC sensitization. Indicated treatment: therapeutic diphenylcyclopropenone sensitization with weekly scalp DPC. Every patch test was put on after a blood sample was taken.

The sequence came from a man younger than 30 with alopecia areata. Some clones in this sample may be carry-over from other donors' samples. Sequenced material: whole blood, taken in connection with sensitization to the hapten diphenylcyclopropenone (DPC). The chain recombines TRBV7-9 with TRBJ1-2, with D maybe TRBD1 (5 bases). CDR3 nucleotide sequence: TGTGCCAGCAGCTCTCGCGGCGGGCAGGGAGAGGACTATGGCTACACCTTC. Translated, it gives CASSSRGGQGEDYGYTF.